This is a list of T cell receptor beta chains from one sample in a study of T cells in Graves' hyperthyroidism and ophthalmopathy. MiXCR, run by TCRdb on the multiplex PCR reads, gives a single entry per CDR3 protein. The table has about 460,000 distinct CDR3 sequences, about 20% seen once. The specimen sequenced was blood. These receptors all stem from a woman aged 70-85 years with Graves' ophthalmopathy. Both conserved end residues are part of each CDR3. Fields, in order: V gene, clone size, J gene, D gene, CDR3 DNA, CDR3 protein. A D gene is named only where the DNA matches it firmly. Clone size is given for some rows only: seen once, a few or many times, or a class if the clone is expanded.

V: TRBV12-5
size: few
J: TRBJ1-5
D: -
DNA: TGTGCTAGTGGGCATAATCAGCCCCAGCATTTT
CDR3: CASGHNQPQHF

V: TRBV6-2/TRBV6-3
size: -
J: TRBJ2-7
D: -
DNA: TGTGCCAGCAGCGAGCAGCAGGGACCGCCGACCTACGAGCAGTACTTC
CDR3: CASSEQQGPPTYEQYF

V: TRBV5-1
size: -
J: TRBJ2-7
D: TRBD1
DNA: TGCGCCAGCAGCTCCCCGGACAGGTTTGCCTGGGAGCAGTACTTC
CDR3: CASSSPDRFAWEQYF

V: TRBV12-3/TRBV12-4
size: -
J: TRBJ1-4
D: -
DNA: TGTGCCAGCAGTTTACGGGGACCTGGTGAAAAACTGTTTTTT
CDR3: CASSLRGPGEKLFF

V: TRBV20-1
size: many
J: TRBJ2-3
D: -
DNA: TGCAGTGGCAGGTCGGAGGTCGGCACAGATACGCAGTATTTT
CDR3: CSGRSEVGTDTQYF

V: TRBV6-1
size: -
J: TRBJ1-1
D: TRBD1
DNA: TGTGCCAGCAGTGGACAGGGAAGGAAAGCTTTCTTT
CDR3: CASSGQGRKAFF

V: TRBV11-2
size: -
J: TRBJ2-1
D: TRBD1
DNA: TGTGCCAGCAGAAGGACAGGGGGAATCGACAATGAGCAGTTCTTC
CDR3: CASRRTGGIDNEQFF

V: TRBV11-1
size: many
J: TRBJ2-5
D: -
DNA: TGTGCCAGCAGTCCAGGGTCGGTGGAGACCCAGTACTTC
CDR3: CASSPGSVETQYF

V: TRBV20-1
size: -
J: TRBJ1-2
D: -
DNA: TGCAGTGCTAGAACGGGCAGTAACTATGGCTACACCTTC
CDR3: CSARTGSNYGYTF

V: TRBV18
size: -
J: TRBJ1-1
D: -
DNA: TGTGCCAGCTCACCGTCCCCGGTGGGGGGGGGGACTGAAGCTTTCTTT
CDR3: CASSPSPVGGGTEAFF